The present T cell receptor beta chain was sequenced within a study of STAT5B mutations in CD4+ large granular lymphocyte leukemia. Overall study results and limits: Without putative leukemic clones, patient CD4-sorted repertoires remained more clonal than healthy CD4+ repertoires. Over 20% of private leukemic clonotypes occurred rarely in other patients' non-leukemic repertoires. Top patient clones used TRBV06 genes more often: 8/27 versus 2/35 in controls.

Trimming shortened V by 5 bases and J by 7 bases, and 8 bases separated the two germline ends. This CDR3 comprises 11 residues. Per germline, CDR1 SQVTM and CDR2 ANQGSEA. Measured with immunoSEQ multiplex PCR; TCRdb has only the in-frame clones, and not every one. Found here are more than 30,000 clones, 70% to 90% of them singletons; the top ten hold approximately 0.94%. Note on this clone: Its antigen is unknown.

This chain connects TRBV29-1 to TRBJ1-4; D gene uncertain. This sequence was found in a human donor in good health. The sample was CD4+ T cells from blood buffy coats. CDR3 region: CSVFTAEKLFF. Written as DNA, the CDR3 is TGCAGCGTTTTTACAGCTGAAAAACTGTTTTTT.